This record concerns one T cell receptor beta chain sequence. Its antigen is currently unknown. Through template switching, a universal primer site was introduced, and the cDNA contained unique molecular identifiers. TCRdb recomputed calls from the 5' RACE reads with MiXCR, one row per CDR3 protein. Of hundreds of thousands of distinct CDR3 sequences in the sample, approximately 9% were seen once. The sample belongs to a study of identical twins. The study, taken as a whole, reports: The same donors were not followed; conclusions instead depended on cross-sectional statistical analysis.

Every sampled donor was Caucasian and healthy. The CDR3 consists of 13 residues. Trimming cost V 7 bases and J 8 bases; bases outside gene matches: 9. Germline V gene sequence: CDR1 ENHRY, CDR2 SYGVKD. Separately, the same data were catalogued under a study of yellow fever vaccine responses in identical twins.

The source is a woman aged 18-29 years in good health. Specimen: PBMCs. The chain links TRBV10-3 to TRBJ1-2; TRBD1 matches 8 bases. CDR3 protein: CAITGTGGNGYTF. The CDR3 nucleotides are TGTGCCATCACGGGAACAGGGGGAAACGGCTACACCTTC.